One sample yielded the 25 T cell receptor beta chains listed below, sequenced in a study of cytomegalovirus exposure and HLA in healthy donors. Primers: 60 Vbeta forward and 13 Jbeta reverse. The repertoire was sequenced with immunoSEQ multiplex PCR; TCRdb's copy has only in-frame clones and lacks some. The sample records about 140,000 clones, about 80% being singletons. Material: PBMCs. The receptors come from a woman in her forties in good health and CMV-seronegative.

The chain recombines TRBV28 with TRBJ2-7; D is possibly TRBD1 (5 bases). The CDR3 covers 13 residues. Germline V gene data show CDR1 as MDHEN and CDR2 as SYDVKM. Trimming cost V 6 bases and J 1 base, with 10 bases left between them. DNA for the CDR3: TGTGCCAGCAGAATGGGGCTTTCCTACGAGCAGTACTTC. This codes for CASRMGLSYEQYF.

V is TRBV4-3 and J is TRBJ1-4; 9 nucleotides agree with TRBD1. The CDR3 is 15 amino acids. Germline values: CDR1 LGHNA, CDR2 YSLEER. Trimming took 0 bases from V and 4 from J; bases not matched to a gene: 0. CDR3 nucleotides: TGCGCCAGCAGCCAAGAGGGACAGGGTAATGAAAAACTGTTTTTT. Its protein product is CASSQEGQGNEKLFF.

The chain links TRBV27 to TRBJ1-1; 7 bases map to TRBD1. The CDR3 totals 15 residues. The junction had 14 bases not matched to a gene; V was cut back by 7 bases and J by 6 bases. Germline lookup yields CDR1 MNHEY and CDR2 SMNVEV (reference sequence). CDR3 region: CASIGTDDLRAEAFF. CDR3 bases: TGTGCCAGCATAGGGACAGACGACTTGAGGGCTGAAGCTTTCTTT.

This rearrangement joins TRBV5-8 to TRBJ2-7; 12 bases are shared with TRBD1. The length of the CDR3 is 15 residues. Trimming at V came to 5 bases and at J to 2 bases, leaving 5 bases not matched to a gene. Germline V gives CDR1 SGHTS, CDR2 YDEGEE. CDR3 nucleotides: TGTGCCAGCAGACGGGACAGGGGGCTTACCTACGAGCAGTACTTC. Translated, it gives CASRRDRGLTYEQYF.

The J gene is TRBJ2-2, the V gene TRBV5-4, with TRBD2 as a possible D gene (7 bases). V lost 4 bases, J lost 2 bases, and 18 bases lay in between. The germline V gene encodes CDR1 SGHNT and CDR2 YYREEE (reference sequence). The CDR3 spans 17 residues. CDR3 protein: CASSDGGSGGNTGELFF. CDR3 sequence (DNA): TGTGCCAGCAGCGACGGGGGGTCGGGGGGCAACACCGGGGAGCTGTTTTTT.

The CDR3: CASSPRQGPYEQYF. The CDR3 coding sequence is TGTGCCAGCAGCCCCCGACAGGGCCCCTACGAGCAGTACTTC. This chain uses TRBV7-2 with TRBJ2-7; 7 nucleotides match TRBD1. With 5 bases clipped from V and 2 bases from J, the junction kept 6 bases outside the gene matches. This CDR3 region has 14 residues. CDR1 is SGHTA and CDR2 is FQGNSA in the germline V gene.

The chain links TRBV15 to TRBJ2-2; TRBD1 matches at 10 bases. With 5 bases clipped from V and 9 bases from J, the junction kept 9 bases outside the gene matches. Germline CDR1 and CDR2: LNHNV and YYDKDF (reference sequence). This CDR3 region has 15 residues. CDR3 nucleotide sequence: TGTGCCACCAGCCTGCGACAGGGGGCAACCTGGGAGCTGTTTTTT. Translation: CATSLRQGATWELFF.

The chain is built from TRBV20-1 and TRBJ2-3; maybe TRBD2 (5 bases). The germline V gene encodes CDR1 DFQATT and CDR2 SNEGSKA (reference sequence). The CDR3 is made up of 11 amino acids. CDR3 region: CSAGSTDTQYF. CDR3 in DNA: TGCAGCGCGGGTAGCACAGATACGCAGTATTTT.

The DNA of the CDR3 is TGTGCCTGGAGTGTAGCGGGGGGGGGTTGGGAGCAGTACTTC. Protein sequence: CAWSVAGGGWEQYF. V is TRBV30 and J is TRBJ2-7, with TRBD2 matching 10 bases. The CDR3 extends over 14 amino acids. CDR1 is GTSNPN and CDR2 is SVGIG in the germline V gene (reference sequence). Losses at the gene ends were 0 bases for V and 7 bases for J; bases not matched to a gene: 6.

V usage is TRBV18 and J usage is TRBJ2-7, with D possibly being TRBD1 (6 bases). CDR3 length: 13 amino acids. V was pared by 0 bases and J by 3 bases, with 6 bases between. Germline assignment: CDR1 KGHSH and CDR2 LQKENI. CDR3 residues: CASSPPQGYEQYF. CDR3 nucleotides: TGTGCCAGCTCACCACCACAGGGCTACGAGCAGTACTTC.

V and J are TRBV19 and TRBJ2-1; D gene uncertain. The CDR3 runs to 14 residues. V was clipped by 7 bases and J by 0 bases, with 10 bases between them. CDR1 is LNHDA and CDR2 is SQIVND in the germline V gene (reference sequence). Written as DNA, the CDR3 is TGTGCCAGTATGCCGCAGGACTCCTACAATGAGCAGTTCTTC. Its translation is CASMPQDSYNEQFF.

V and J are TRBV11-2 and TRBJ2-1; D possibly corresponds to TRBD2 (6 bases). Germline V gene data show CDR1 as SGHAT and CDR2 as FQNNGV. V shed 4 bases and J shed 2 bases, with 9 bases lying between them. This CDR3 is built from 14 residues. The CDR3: CASSYAGTYNEQFF. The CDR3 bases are TGTGCCAGCAGCTATGCGGGAACCTACAATGAGCAGTTCTTC.

This CDR3 is CASRVTSGVVIETQYF. The CDR3 DNA reads TGCGCCAGCCGCGTGACTAGCGGGGTGGTAATAGAGACCCAGTACTTC. V usage is TRBV5-1 and J usage is TRBJ2-5; 11 bases agree with TRBD2. This CDR3 spans 16 amino acids. Trimming cost V 7 bases and J 4 bases; bases outside gene matches: 12. The germline V gene encodes CDR1 SGHRS and CDR2 YFSETQ.

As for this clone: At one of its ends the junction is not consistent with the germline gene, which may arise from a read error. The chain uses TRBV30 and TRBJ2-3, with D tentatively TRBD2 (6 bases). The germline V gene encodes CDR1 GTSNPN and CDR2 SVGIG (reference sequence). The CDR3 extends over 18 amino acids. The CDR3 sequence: CAWSIRDFRPGYTGTQYF. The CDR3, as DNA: TGTGCCTGGAGTATCCGGGACTTCCGGCCGGGGTACACAGGTACGCAGTATTTT. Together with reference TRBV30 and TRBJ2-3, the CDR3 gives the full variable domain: SQTIHQWPATLVQPVGSPLSLECTVEGTSNPNLYWYRQAAGRGLQLLFYSVGIGQISSEVPQNLSASRPQDRQFILSSKKLLLSDSGFYLCAWSIRDFRPGYTGTQYFGPGTRLTVL.

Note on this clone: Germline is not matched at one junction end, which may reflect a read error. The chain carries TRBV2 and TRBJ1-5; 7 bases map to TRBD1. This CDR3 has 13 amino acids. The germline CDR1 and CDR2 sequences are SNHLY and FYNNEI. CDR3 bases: TGTGCCAGCAGGAGGGACAGCACTCAGCCCCAGCATTTT. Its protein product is CASRRDSTQPQHF.

The CDR3 DNA sequence: TGTGCCAGCTCCGGGACAGGGGGCGCTTCTAACTATGGCTACACCTTC. This gives the protein CASSGTGGASNYGYTF. V and J are TRBV7-9 and TRBJ1-2; 12 bases are a match to TRBD1. Germline lookup yields CDR1 SEHNR and CDR2 FQNEAQ (reference sequence). Trimming at V came to 8 bases and at J to 0 bases, leaving 7 bases not matched to a gene. This CDR3 region has 16 residues. Complete variable domain (other parts from reference TRBV7-9 and TRBJ1-2): DTGVSQNPRHKITKRGQNVTFRCDPISEHNRLYWYRQTLGQGPEFLTYFQNEAQLEKSRLLSDRFSAERPKGSFSTLEIQRTEQGDSAMYLCASSGTGGASNYGYTFGSGTRLTVV.

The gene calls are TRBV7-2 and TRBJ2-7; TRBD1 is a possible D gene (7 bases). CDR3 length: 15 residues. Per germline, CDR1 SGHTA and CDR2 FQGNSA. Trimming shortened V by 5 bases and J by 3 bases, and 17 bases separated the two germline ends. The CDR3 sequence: CASSRAAGQLYEQYF. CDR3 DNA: TGTGCCAGCAGCAGGGCCGCGGGACAGCTCTACGAGCAGTACTTC.

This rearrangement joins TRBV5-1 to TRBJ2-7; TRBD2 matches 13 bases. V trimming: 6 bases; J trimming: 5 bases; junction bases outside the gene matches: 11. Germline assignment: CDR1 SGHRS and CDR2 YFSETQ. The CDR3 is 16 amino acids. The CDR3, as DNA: TGCGCCAGCACAGACTTCCTGACTAGCGGGAGGAACGAGCAGTACTTC. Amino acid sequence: CASTDFLTSGRNEQYF.

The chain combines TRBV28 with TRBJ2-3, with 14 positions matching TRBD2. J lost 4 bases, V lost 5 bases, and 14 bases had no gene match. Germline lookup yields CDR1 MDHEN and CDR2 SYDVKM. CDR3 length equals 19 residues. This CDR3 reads CASSGGLAGARGIADTQYF. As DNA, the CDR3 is TGTGCCAGCAGTGGGGGACTAGCGGGGGCCCGGGGCATCGCAGATACGCAGTATTTT.

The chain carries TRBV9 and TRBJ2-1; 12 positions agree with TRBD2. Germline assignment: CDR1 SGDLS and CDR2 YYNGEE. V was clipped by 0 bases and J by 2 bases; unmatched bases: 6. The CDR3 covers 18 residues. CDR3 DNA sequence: TGTGCCAGCAGCGTAGCTACATGGACTAGCGGGGCCTACAATGAGCAGTTCTTC. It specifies CASSVATWTSGAYNEQFF. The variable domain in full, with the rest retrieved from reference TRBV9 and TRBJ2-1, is DSGVTQTPKHLITATGQRVTLRCSPRSGDLSVYWYQQSLDQGLQFLIQYYNGEERAKGNILERFSAQQFPDLHSELNLSSLELGDSALYFCASSVATWTSGAYNEQFFGPGTRLTVL.

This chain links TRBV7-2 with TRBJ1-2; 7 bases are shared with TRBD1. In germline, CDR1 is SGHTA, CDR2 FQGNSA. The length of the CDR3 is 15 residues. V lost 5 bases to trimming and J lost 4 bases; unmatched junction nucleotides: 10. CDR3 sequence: CASSPQGGGVYGYTF. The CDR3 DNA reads TGTGCCAGCAGCCCACAAGGGGGCGGAGTCTATGGCTACACCTTC.

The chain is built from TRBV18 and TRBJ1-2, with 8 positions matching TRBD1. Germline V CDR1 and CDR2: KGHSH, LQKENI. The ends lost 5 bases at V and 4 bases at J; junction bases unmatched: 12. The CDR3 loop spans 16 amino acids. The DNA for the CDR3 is TGTGCCAGCTCAGCTTCCCCGACAGGGGTTCGCTATGGCTACACCTTC. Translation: CASSASPTGVRYGYTF.

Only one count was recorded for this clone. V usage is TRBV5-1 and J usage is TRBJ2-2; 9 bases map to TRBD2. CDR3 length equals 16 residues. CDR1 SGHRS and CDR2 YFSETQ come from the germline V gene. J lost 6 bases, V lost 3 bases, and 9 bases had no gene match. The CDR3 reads CASSSGGRAVAGELFF. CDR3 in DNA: TGCGCCAGCAGCTCGGGCGGGAGGGCCGTCGCCGGGGAGCTGTTTTTT.

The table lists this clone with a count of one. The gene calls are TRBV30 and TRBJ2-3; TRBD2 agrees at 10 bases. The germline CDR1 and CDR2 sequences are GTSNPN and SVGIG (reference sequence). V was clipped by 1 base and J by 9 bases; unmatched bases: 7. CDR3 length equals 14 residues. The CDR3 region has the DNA TGTGCCTGGAGTGGGGACTTACTAGCGGGGACGCAGTATTTT. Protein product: CAWSGDLLAGTQYF.

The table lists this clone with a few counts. The CDR3 is CASSSGQGTETQYF. The CDR3 DNA sequence: TGCGCCAGCAGCTCCGGCCAGGGAACGGAGACCCAGTACTTC. This rearrangement joins TRBV5-1 to TRBJ2-5; a possible D gene is TRBD1 (5 bases). The CDR3 spans 14 residues. Between the trimmed V and J ends, which lost 3 bases and 5 bases, there was a span of 14 bases. Looked up from germline, CDR1 is SGHRS and CDR2 is YFSETQ.